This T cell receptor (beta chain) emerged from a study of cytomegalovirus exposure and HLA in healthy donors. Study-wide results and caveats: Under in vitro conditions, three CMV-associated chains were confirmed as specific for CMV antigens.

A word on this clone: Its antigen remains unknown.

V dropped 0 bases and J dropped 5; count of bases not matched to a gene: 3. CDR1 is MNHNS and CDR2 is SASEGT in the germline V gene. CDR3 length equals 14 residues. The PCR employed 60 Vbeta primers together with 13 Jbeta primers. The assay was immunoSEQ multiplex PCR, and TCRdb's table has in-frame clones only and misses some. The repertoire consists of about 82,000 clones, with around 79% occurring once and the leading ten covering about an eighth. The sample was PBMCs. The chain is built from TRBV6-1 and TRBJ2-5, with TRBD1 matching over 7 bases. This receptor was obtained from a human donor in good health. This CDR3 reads CASSEAGGWETQYF. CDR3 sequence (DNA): TGTGCCAGCAGTGAAGCAGGGGGCTGGGAGACCCAGTACTTC.